Below, one T cell receptor (beta chain) is given with its context. The data derive from a study of blood T cell repertoires in COVID-19. On the study more broadly: Both acute and convalescent COVID-19 samples were obtained from the United States, Italy and Spain. PBMCs, B-cell-depleted T cells, or T cells provided the cDNA or gDNA that made up the material.

The length of the CDR3 is 15 residues. CDR1 and CDR2 (germline): DFQATT, SNEGSKA (reference sequence). Germline trimming cut 3 bases from V and 5 bases from J; bases unmatched to any gene: 8. Original handling: For nucleated cells, counts were estimated from reference gene primer amplification. Here immunoSEQ multiplex PCR was the method, and the copy in TCRdb shows in-frame clones only, minus some. The D gene and trimming were derived from the DNA, and the V and J assignments and clone size from that table. The profile shows 150,000 to 200,000 clones, around 90% of them singletons. This TCR came from a man aged 55 to 69 with acute or convalescent COVID-19. Material: peripheral blood. This sequence joins TRBV20-1 and TRBJ2-4, with 9 bases identical to TRBD2. CDR3 residues: CSASNSGGRENIQYF. CDR3 bases: TGCAGTGCTAGTAATAGCGGGGGAAGAGAAAACATTCAGTACTTC.